This is a list of T cell receptor beta chains from one sample in a study of T cell responses to AZD1222 COVID-19 vaccine. Sequenced by immunoSEQ multiplex PCR; TCRdb stores in-frame clones only, minus some. The sample shows fewer than 200,000 clones, about 89% of them seen only once. This specimen consisted of peripheral blood, obtained on day 0 of AZD1222 vaccination. Receptors originate from an adult in good health. CDR3s leave out the opening cysteine and the closing phenylalanine or tryptophan. Each record gives: J gene, V gene, clone size, D gene, CDR3 protein. D genes are given only for firm matches. Clone size, where shown, is once, few, many, or a class for clones that have expanded.

TRBJ1-5 TRBV19 NA NA ASSHKQTRGDQPQH
TRBJ1-2 TRBV6-2/TRBV6-3 NA NA ASSYSIGPQGFRLGYT
TRBJ1-2 TRBV2 NA TRBD1 AQDRGDRGYT
TRBJ2-7 TRBV19 NA NA ASSIFGPPSQYEQY
TRBJ2-7 TRBV27 once TRBD2 ASSFLVSGGAYEQY
TRBJ1-4 TRBV5-1 NA NA ASSWTTGANEKLF
TRBJ2-7 TRBV5-5 once TRBD1 ASSLEGAVYYEQY
TRBJ2-1 TRBV5-4 NA NA ASRTAFRGFSSYNEQF
TRBJ2-1 TRBV7-2 NA NA ASSFSRGAYNEQF
TRBJ2-6 TRBV5-4 NA TRBD1 ASSPWTGFRSGANVLT
TRBJ2-3 TRBV30 NA TRBD1 AWSPRTGFLTDTQY
TRBJ2-7 TRBV28 NA TRBD1 ASSFSGTGSDEQY
TRBJ2-7 TRBV15 NA NA ATSSAGLEQY
TRBJ1-2 TRBV5-1 NA NA ASSPRSPGPNYGYT
TRBJ1-6 TRBV9 once NA ASSVVGGDSPLH
TRBJ1-3 TRBV7-2 NA TRBD1 ASSFDRGENTIY
TRBJ2-7 TRBV30 NA TRBD1 AWSRGGQGNYEQY
TRBJ2-5 TRBV11-1 NA TRBD2 ASSLGLAALATQY
TRBJ1-3 TRBV7-8 NA NA ASSHPGNTIY
TRBJ2-5 TRBV2 NA NA ASSEIRKY
TRBJ1-3 TRBV5-5 NA NA ASSLVGTAGSGNTIY
TRBJ2-1 TRBV6-4 few TRBD2 ASSDSAGAYNEQF
TRBJ2-3 TRBV7-9 NA NA ASSCDDSGGGTDTQY
TRBJ2-7 TRBV5-1 NA NA ASSSGQLYEQY
TRBJ1-2 TRBV15 NA NA ATSRQGGQVGYT
TRBJ1-5 TRBV7-2 NA TRBD1 ASSPTGGNQPQH
TRBJ1-1 TRBV7-2 NA NA ASSLEEGMNTEAF
TRBJ2-7 TRBV4-3 NA TRBD1 ASSQTFRQGLSYEQY
TRBJ2-4 TRBV27 NA NA ASSLSGGRGNIQY
TRBJ1-2 TRBV28 NA NA ASSLQDGGYGYT
TRBJ2-3 TRBV20-1 NA TRBD1 SASRGDSTRGTDTQY
TRBJ2-1 TRBV28 NA TRBD1 ASSLSRLTGGSDEQF